A single sample gave rise to the 3 T cell receptor beta chains below, sequenced in a study of tumor-infiltrating lymphocytes in primary liver carcinoma. A constant-region primer served to make TCR beta cDNA from about 0.45 ug total RNA. Libraries for TCR beta were built through three nested multiplex PCR rounds, which together made up a slightly modified ARM-PCR procedure. Both of the initial two PCR rounds ran for nine to ten cycles and employed TRBV1-TRBV30 forward primers alongside a C-beta reverse primer. TCRdb analysed the multiplex PCR reads with MiXCR anew, one entry per CDR3 protein. Of tens of thousands of distinct CDR3 sequences listed, about three quarters are singletons. Unsorted bulk tissue of roughly 18-31 mg yielded co-extracted RNA and DNA. Sequencing used liver tumor tissue from sampling region 2. The sample's subset: tumor region T2, inferior pole. The source is a man in his forties or fifties with primary liver carcinoma and hepatitis B virus infection.

Remarks on this clonotype: The junction shows a germline mismatch at one end, possibly a read error. This chain uses TRBV5-4 with TRBJ2-3; D is perhaps TRBD1 (7 bases). Germline V CDR1 and CDR2: SGHNT, YYREEE (reference sequence). The CDR3 is made up of 15 amino acids. The CDR3 DNA is TGTGCCAGCAGCTCGGGCGGGATGGGGACAGATACGCATTATTTT. Its translation: CASSSGGMGTDTHYF.

With regard to this clonotype: A much bigger clone sits one base away, suggesting this may be a read error. This chain joins TRBV28 and TRBJ2-1, with 7 bases matching TRBD2. The CDR3 is 15 amino acids. Germline V gene data show CDR1 as MDHEN and CDR2 as SYDVKM. CDR3 nucleotides: TGTGCCAGCAGTTTGCGGGAGAGCTCCTACAATGGGCAGTTCTTC. This sequence encodes CASSLRESSYNGQFF.

The V and J genes are TRBV10-1 and TRBJ2-2, with a tentative D call TRBD2 (5 bases). Germline CDR1 reads WNHNN; CDR2 reads SYGVQD (reference sequence). Trimming stripped 11 bases from V and 16 bases from J, with 29 bases between. The CDR3 is 14 residues long. The CDR3 loop reads CAGSDGTDTGDPFF. The CDR3, as DNA: TGCGCCGGCTCCGACGGCACAGACACCGGGGATCCGTTTTTT.